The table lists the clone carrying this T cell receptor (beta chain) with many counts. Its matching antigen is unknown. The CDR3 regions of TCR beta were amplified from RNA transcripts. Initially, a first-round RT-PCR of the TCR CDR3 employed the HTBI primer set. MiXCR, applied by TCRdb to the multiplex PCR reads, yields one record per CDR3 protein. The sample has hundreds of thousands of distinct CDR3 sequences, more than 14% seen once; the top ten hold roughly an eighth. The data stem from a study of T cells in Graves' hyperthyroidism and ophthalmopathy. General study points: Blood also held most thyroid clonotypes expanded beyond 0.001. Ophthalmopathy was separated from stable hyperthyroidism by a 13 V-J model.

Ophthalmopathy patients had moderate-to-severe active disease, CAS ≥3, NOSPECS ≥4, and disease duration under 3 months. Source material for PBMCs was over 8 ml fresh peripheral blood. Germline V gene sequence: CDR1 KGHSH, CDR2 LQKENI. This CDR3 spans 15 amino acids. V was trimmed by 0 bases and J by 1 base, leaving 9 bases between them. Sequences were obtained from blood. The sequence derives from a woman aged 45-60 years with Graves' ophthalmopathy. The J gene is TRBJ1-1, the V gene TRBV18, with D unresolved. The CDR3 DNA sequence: TGTGCCAGCTCACCACCTCACACCCGGAACACTGAAGCTTTCTTT. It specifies CASSPPHTRNTEAFF.